This TCR beta chain was captured in a study of CXCR3-negative and CXCR3-positive naive CD8 T cells. As for the study in general: Roughly 1.5 +/- 0.3 million TRB reads came from each library, giving 110 million to 150 million in total. General observations from the study: Naive cells with CXCR3 showed TRB CDR3s that were more hydrophobic than those in CXCR3-negative naive cells.

Sorts that each held 250,000 to 300,000 cells were run in triplicate for every CD8+ T cell subset. Naive CD8+ T cells had a CD45RO-CCR7+CD27+CD95- phenotype. With regard to this clonotype: The target antigen is unknown.

CDR3 length: 16 amino acids. Germline CDR1 and CDR2: SNHLY and FYNNEI. The authors prepared UMI-labeled TRB cDNA libraries by 5' RACE. With the 5' RACE reads reprocessed, TCRdb shows one record per CDR3 protein and no DNA. The sample features about 90,000 distinct CDR3 sequences, with around 0.99% in its top ten. The chain recombines TRBV2 with TRBJ2-1; absent DNA, TCRdb's TRBD2 call cannot be checked. The sequence came from a human donor in good health. Some clones in this sample may be carry-over from other donors' samples. Sequencing was done on a sample of naive CXCR3- CD8+ T cells from blood. Subset: CD45RO-CCR7+CD27+CD95- naive CD8+ T cells lacking CXCR3 (TNR3-). The CDR3 protein is CASSEGSSGRSNEQFF.